This TCR beta chain derives from a study of HIV-infected patients and healthy controls. Many counts were recorded for this clonotype. TCRdb processed the 5' RACE reads anew with MiXCR; each CDR3 protein has one entry. The data hold around 64,000 distinct CDR3 sequences, with about a sixth observed a single time. The CDR3 totals 14 residues. V lost 6 bases to trimming and J lost 2 bases, with 13 bases between them. The source material was CD4+ T cells from blood. This TCR was recovered from a human donor in good health. The gene calls are TRBV12-3 or TRBV12-4 and TRBJ2-5, with unresolved D. In nucleotides, the CDR3 is TGTGCCAGCAGCCGGCCCGGGTCTCAAGAGACCCAGTACTTC. The encoded protein is CASSRPGSQETQYF.